This TCR beta chain was recovered during a study of CXCR3-negative and CXCR3-positive naive CD8 T cells. Overall study results and limits: Naive CXCR3-positive cells had TRB CDR3s more hydrophobic than those of CXCR3-negative naive cells.

Germline V gene lookup returns CDR1 SGHRS and CDR2 YFSETQ. The CDR3 contains 13 residues. TRB cDNA was prepared as libraries by UMI-labeled 5' RACE. After re-calling the 5' RACE reads, TCRdb lists one entry per CDR3 protein, DNA absent. This listing includes 90,000 to 100,000 distinct CDR3 sequences. Concerning this clonotype itself: The target antigen is unknown.

This chain joins TRBV5-1 and TRBJ2-7; the D gene TCRdb calls, TRBD1, cannot be checked with no DNA. The sample consisted of naive CXCR3+ CD8+ T cells from blood. The subset: CD45RO-CCR7+CD27+CD95- naive CD8+ T cells expressing CXCR3 (TNR3+). The TCR was taken from a human donor in good health. Some clones in this sample may be carry-over from other donors' samples. The CDR3 reads CASSPDRVYEQYF.